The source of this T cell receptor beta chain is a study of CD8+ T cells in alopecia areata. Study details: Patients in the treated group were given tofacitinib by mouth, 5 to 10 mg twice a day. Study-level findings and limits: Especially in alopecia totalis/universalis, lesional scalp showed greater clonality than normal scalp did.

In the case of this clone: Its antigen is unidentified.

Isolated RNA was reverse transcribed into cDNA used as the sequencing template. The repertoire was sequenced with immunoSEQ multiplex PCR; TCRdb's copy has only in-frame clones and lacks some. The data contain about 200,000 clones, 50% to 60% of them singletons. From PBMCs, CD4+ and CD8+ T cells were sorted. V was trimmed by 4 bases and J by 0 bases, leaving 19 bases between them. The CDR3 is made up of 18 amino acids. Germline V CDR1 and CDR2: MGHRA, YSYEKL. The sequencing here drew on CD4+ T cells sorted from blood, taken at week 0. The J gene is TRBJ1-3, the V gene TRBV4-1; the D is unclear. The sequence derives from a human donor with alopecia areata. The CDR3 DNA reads TGCGCCAGCAGCCGCACACGTATGGCTGAGCGCTCTGGAAACACCATATATTTT. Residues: CASSRTRMAERSGNTIYF.